The sequence of this T cell receptor beta chain was determined in a study of T cell repertoires in cytomegalovirus infection. Whole-study context: Public TCR beta signature analysis indicated the presence of both CMV infection and matching HLA type. Points from the study as a whole: Summed frequency of public TCR beta families distinguished CMV carriers with the relevant HLA.

TCRdb recomputed calls from the reads with MiXCR, one row per CDR3 protein. The table has some 200,000 distinct CDR3 sequences, 15% to 20% seen once; the top ten hold around 3.1%. A remark on this clonotype: What it binds is not known.

CDR1 and CDR2 from the germline V gene are SGHRS and YFSETQ. The CDR3 runs 15 residues. Trimming stripped 2 bases from V and 5 bases from J, with 15 bases between. The sample was PBMCs. The TCR was taken from a human donor in good health (CMV status not recorded). Some clones in this sample may be carry-over from other donors' samples. This chain uses TRBV5-1 with TRBJ2-3, with D perhaps given as TRBD1 or TRBD2 (7 bases each). In DNA, the CDR3 is TGCGCCAGCAGCTTCAGGGGGAGGGAGCAAGATACGCAGTATTTT. Protein sequence: CASSFRGREQDTQYF. The whole variable domain, filled in from reference TRBV5-1 and TRBJ2-3, reads KAGVTQTPRYLIKTRGQQVTLSCSPISGHRSVSWYQQTPGQGLQFLFEYFSETQRNKGNFPGRFSGRQFSNSRSEMNVSTLELGDSALYLCASSFRGREQDTQYFGPGTRLTVL.